The 9 T cell receptor beta chains below all came from one sample that was sequenced in a study of blood T cell repertoires in COVID-19. Here immunoSEQ multiplex PCR was the method, and the copy in TCRdb shows in-frame clones only, minus some. The sample lists 150,000 to 200,000 clones, 92% seen once, with about 4.8% in the top ten. The sample consisted of peripheral blood. The receptors originated from a man aged 25-45 years with COVID-19, enrolled during active disease.

Here the CDR3 reads CASSLLAGDTHNEQFF. CDR3 DNA sequence: TGTGCCAGCAGCCTCCTAGCGGGGGACACCCACAATGAGCAGTTCTTC. The chain employs TRBV7-3 and TRBJ2-1, with 10 bases aligning to TRBD2. Germline CDR1 SGHTA, CDR2 FQGTGA. The CDR3 spans 16 residues. J was trimmed by 5 bases and V by 5 bases; bases with no gene match: 9.

This chain uses TRBV23-1 with TRBJ2-7; the match to TRBD2 covers 11 bases. TRBV23-1 is an open reading frame, and its role is uncertain. Trimming at V came to 0 bases and at J to 0 bases, leaving 13 bases not matched to a gene. The CDR3 sequence is 20 residues long. The CDR3 DNA is TGCGCCAGCAGTCAATCGCCTCCGGGACAGGGACTAGCGGACTCCTACGAGCAGTACTTC. Translation: CASSQSPPGQGLADSYEQYF.

The CDR3 spells CASSEIVAGSVYEQYF. In DNA, the CDR3 is TGTGCCAGCAGTGAAATCGTAGCGGGGTCAGTATACGAGCAGTACTTC. V gene TRBV6-1 combines with J gene TRBJ2-7; 8 bases are a match to TRBD2. Germline CDR1 MNHNS, CDR2 SASEGT. V trimming: 2 bases; J trimming: 4 bases; junction bases outside the gene matches: 10. The CDR3 loop spans 16 amino acids.

This chain joins TRBV12-3 or TRBV12-4 and TRBJ1-3; D not certain. This CDR3 has 13 amino acids. Trimming took off 5 bases at V and 3 bases at J, with 8 bases between the two ends. CDR3 region: CASSPTGGNTIYF. The CDR3 DNA sequence: TGTGCCAGCAGTCCGACGGGTGGAAACACCATATATTTT.

The chain joins TRBV11-2 to TRBJ1-2, with TRBD1 identical over 11 bases. The ends lost 5 bases at V and 6 bases at J; junction bases unmatched: 17. The CDR3 totals 18 residues. Germline V gene data show CDR1 as SGHAT and CDR2 as FQNNGV. The CDR3 loop is CASSRTHRGQGAVDGYTF. CDR3 sequence (DNA): TGTGCCAGCAGCCGAACCCATCGTGGACAGGGGGCCGTGGATGGCTACACCTTC.

This clone appeared a few times. The rearrangement uses TRBV2 and TRBJ2-4; 9 bases match TRBD1. V shed 8 bases, J shed 8 bases, and the junction held 7 bases outside the gene matches. The CDR3 has 13 residues. CDR1 is SNHLY, CDR2 FYNNEI, per germline. The CDR3 reads CASAGQGRDIQYF. CDR3 coding DNA: TGTGCCAGCGCGGGACAGGGCAGGGACATTCAGTACTTC.

V is TRBV7-2 and J is TRBJ2-7; D call uncertain. Germline loops: CDR1 SGHTA, CDR2 FQGNSA. The CDR3 is made up of 18 amino acids. V lost 5 bases, J lost 3 bases, and 26 bases lay in between. CDR3 protein: CASSPGPLHLLYIYEQYF. Here the CDR3 DNA reads TGTGCCAGCAGCCCTGGGCCTCTCCACCTCCTCTACATCTACGAGCAGTACTTC. Together with reference TRBV7-2 and TRBJ2-7, the CDR3 gives the full variable domain: GAGVSQSPSNKVTEKGKDVELRCDPISGHTALYWYRQSLGQGLEFLIYFQGNSAPDKSGLPSDRFSAERTGGSVSTLTIQRTQQEDSAVYLCASSPGPLHLLYIYEQYFGPGTRLTVT.

The V call is TRBV5-4, the J call TRBJ2-1; 8 bases match TRBD2. From germline, CDR1 is SGHNT and CDR2 YYREEE (reference sequence). This CDR3 is built from 14 residues. Unmatched junction bases numbered 1, after V lost 0 bases and J lost 5 bases. The CDR3 loop reads CASSLAGLDNEQFF. For the CDR3, the DNA is TGTGCCAGCAGCTTGGCGGGACTAGACAATGAGCAGTTCTTC. Together with reference TRBV5-4 and TRBJ2-1, the CDR3 gives the full variable domain: ETGVTQSPTHLIKTRGQQVTLRCSSQSGHNTVSWYQQALGQGPQFIFQYYREEENGRGNFPPRFSGLQFPNYSSELNVNALELDDSALYLCASSLAGLDNEQFFGPGTRLTVL.

The rearrangement links TRBV7-9 to TRBJ2-5, with 9 bases that match TRBD2. This CDR3 is built from 14 residues. Germline-derived CDR1 and CDR2 are SEHNR and FQNEAQ (reference sequence). With 3 bases clipped from V and 3 bases from J, the junction kept 2 bases outside the gene matches. This CDR3 is CASSLTSGKETQYF. As DNA, the CDR3 is TGTGCCAGCAGCTTGACTAGCGGTAAAGAGACCCAGTACTTC.